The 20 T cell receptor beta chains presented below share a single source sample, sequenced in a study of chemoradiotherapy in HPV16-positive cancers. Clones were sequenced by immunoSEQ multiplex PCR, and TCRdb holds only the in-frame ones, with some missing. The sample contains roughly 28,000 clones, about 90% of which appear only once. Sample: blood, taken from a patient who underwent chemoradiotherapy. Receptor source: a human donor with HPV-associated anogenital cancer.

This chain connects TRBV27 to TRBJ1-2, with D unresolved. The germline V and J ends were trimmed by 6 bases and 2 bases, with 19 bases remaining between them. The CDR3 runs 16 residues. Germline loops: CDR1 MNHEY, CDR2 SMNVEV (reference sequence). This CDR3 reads CASSPQEGNGNYGYTF. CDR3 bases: TGTGCCAGCAGCCCTCAGGAGGGAAATGGAAACTATGGCTACACCTTC.

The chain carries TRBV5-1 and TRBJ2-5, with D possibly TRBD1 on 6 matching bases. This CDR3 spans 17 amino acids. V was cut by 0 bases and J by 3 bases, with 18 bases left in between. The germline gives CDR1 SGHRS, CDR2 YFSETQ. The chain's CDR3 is CASSLAEPGHLKETQYF. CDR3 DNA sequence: TGCGCCAGCAGCTTGGCTGAACCGGGACACTTGAAAGAGACCCAGTACTTC.

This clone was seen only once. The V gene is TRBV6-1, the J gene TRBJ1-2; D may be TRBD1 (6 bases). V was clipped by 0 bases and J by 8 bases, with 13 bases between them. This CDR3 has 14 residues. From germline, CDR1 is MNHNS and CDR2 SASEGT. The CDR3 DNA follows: TGTGCCAGCAGTGAAGCCGGCAGGGGAGGCGGCTACACCTTC. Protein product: CASSEAGRGGGYTF.

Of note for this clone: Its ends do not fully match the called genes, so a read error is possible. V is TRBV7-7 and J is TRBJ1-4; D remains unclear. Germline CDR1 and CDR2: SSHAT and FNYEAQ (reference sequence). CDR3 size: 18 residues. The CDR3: CASSLYMFNQEENEKLFF. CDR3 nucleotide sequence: TGTGCTAGCAGCTTATATATGTTTAATCAGGAGGAGAATGAAAAACTGTTTTTT.

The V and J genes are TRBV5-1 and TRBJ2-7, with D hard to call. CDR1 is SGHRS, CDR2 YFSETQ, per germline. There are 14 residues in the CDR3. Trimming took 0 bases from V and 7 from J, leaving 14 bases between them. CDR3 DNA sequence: TGCGCCAGCAGCTTGGCCGGGCAGTTAATGGAGCAGTACTTC. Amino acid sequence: CASSLAGQLMEQYF.

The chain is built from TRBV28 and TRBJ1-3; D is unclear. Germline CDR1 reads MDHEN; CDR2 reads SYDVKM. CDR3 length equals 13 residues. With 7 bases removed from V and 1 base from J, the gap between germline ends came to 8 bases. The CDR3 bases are TGTGCCAGCACCCTTAGGTCTGGAAACACCATATATTTT. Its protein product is CASTLRSGNTIYF.

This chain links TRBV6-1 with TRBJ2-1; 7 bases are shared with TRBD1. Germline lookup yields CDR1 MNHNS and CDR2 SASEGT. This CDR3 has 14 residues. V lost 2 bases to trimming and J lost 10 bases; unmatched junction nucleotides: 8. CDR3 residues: CASSERPGGYEQFF. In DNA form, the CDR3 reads TGTGCCAGCAGTGAAAGGCCAGGGGGTTACGAGCAGTTCTTC.

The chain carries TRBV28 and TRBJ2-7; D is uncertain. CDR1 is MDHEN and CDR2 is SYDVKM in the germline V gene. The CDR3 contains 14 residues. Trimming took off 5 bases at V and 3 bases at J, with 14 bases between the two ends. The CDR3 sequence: CASSPDPRSYEQYF. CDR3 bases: TGTGCCAGCAGTCCCGACCCCAGGAGCTACGAGCAGTACTTC. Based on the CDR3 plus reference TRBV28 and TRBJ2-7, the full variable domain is DVKVTQSSRYLVKRTGEKVFLECVQDMDHENMFWYRQDPGLGLRLIYFSYDVKMKEKGDIPEGYSVSREKKERFSLILESASTNQTSMYLCASSPDPRSYEQYFGPGTRLTVT.

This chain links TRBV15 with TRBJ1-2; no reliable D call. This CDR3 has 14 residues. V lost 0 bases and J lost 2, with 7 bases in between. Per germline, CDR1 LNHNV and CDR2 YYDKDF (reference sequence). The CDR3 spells CATSRDSSNYGYTF. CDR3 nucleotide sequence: TGTGCCACCAGCAGAGACAGCTCCAACTATGGCTACACCTTC.

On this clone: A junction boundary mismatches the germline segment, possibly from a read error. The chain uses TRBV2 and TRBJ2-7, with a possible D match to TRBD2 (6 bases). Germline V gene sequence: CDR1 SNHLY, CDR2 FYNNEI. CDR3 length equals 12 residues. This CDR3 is CASREGLAEEYF. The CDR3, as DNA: TGTGCCAGCAGAGAGGGACTCGCCGAGGAGTACTTC.

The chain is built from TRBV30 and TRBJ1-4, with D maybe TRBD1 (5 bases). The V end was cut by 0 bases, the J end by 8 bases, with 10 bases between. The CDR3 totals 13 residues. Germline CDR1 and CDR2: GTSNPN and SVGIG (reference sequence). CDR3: CAWSVGAGEKLFF. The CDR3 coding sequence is TGTGCCTGGAGTGTAGGGGCCGGCGAAAAACTGTTTTTT.

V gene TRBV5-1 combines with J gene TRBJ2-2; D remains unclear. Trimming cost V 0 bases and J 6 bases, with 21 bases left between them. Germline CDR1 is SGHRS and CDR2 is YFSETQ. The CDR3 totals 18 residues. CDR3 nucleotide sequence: TGCGCCAGCAGCTTGGATACATACGCCCTTACTCTTGCCGGGGAGCTGTTTTTT. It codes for CASSLDTYALTLAGELFF. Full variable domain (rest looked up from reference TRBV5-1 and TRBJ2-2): KAGVTQTPRYLIKTRGQQVTLSCSPISGHRSVSWYQQTPGQGLQFLFEYFSETQRNKGNFPGRFSGRQFSNSRSEMNVSTLELGDSALYLCASSLDTYALTLAGELFFGEGSRLTVL.

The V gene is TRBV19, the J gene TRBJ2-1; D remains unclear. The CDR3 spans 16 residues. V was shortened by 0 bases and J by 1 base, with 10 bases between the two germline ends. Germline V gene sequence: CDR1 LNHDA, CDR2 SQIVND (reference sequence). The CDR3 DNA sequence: TGTGCCAGTAGTATAGATCTATATGGTTCCTACAATGAGCAGTTCTTC. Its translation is CASSIDLYGSYNEQFF.

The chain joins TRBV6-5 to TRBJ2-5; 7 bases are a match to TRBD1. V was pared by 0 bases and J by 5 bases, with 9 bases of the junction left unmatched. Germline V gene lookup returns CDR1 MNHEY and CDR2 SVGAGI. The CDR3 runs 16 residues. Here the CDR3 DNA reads TGTGCCAGCAGTTACTCACCAGGGGGAATTTTTGAGACCCAGTACTTC. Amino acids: CASSYSPGGIFETQYF.

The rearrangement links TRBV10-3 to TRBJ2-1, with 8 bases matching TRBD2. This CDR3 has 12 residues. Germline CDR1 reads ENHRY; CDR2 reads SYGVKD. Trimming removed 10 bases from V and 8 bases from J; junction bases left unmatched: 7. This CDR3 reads CATETGGDEQFF. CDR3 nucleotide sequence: TGTGCCACCGAGACGGGAGGGGATGAGCAGTTCTTC.

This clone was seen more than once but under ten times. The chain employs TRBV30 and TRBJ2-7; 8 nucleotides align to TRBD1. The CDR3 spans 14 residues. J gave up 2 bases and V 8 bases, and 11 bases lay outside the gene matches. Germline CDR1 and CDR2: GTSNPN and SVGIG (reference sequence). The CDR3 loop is CALSGGRGPYEQYF. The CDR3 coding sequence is TGTGCCCTCTCCGGGGGCAGGGGGCCCTACGAGCAGTACTTC.

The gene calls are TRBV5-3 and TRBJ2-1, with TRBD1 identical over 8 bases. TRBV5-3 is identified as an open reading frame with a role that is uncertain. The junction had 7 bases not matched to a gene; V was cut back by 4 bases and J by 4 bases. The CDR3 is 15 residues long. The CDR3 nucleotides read TGTGCCAGAAGCAGCCGGGACAGGATTTACAATGAGCAGTTCTTC. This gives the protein CARSSRDRIYNEQFF.

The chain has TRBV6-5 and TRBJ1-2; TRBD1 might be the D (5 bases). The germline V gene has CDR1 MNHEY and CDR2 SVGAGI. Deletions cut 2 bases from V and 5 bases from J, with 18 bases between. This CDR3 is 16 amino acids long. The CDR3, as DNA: TGTGCCAGCAGTTACCTGACAGCACCCTCGGGGTATGGCTACACCTTC. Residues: CASSYLTAPSGYGYTF.

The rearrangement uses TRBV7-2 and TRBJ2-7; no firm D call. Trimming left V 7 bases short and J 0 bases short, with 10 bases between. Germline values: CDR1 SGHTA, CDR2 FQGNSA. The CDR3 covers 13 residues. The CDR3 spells CASTTVSSYEQYF. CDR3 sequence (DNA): TGTGCCAGCACCACCGTGAGCTCCTACGAGCAGTACTTC.

CDR3 region: CASDSSNQPQHF. As DNA, the CDR3 is TGTGCCAGTGACAGTAGCAATCAGCCCCAGCATTTT. The chain uses TRBV6-5 and TRBJ1-5, with D possibly TRBD1 on 5 matching bases. From germline, CDR1 is MNHEY and CDR2 SVGAGI. This CDR3 has 12 amino acids. Trimming removed 9 bases from V and 0 bases from J, with 6 bases in between.